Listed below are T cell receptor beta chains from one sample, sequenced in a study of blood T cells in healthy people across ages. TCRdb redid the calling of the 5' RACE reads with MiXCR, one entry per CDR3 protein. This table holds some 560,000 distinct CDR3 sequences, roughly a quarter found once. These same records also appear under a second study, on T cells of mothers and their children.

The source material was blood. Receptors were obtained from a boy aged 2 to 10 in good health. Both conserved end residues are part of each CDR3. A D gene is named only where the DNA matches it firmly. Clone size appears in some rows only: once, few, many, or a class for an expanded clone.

CASSLRASGNEQFF	TGTGCCAGCAGTTTAAGGGCTAGCGGCAATGAGCAGTTCTTC	TRBV28	TRBJ2-1	NA	TRBD2	14
CASSLVSGPSYEQYF	TGTGCCAGCAGCTTGGTTAGCGGGCCCTCCTACGAGCAGTACTTC	TRBV5-5	TRBJ2-7	few	TRBD2	15
CSVEEGRGVQETQYF	TGCAGCGTTGAGGAGGGTCGGGGGGTCCAGGAGACCCAGTACTTC	TRBV29-1	TRBJ2-5	NA	TRBD2	15
CASSPFRDSSYEQYF	TGTGCCAGCAGCCCATTCCGGGACAGTTCCTACGAGCAGTACTTC	TRBV4-2	TRBJ2-7	NA	TRBD1	15
CASSPQGRGGYEQYF	TGTGCCAGCAGCCCCCAAGGGCGGGGGGGATACGAGCAGTACTTC	TRBV3-1	TRBJ2-7	many	TRBD2	15
CATSDSDGRGYNEQFF	TGCGCCACCAGTGATTCGGACGGGAGAGGCTACAATGAGCAGTTCTTC	TRBV24-1	TRBJ2-1	few	NA	16
CASSLASERDTQYF	TGCGCCAGCAGCTTGGCTAGCGAAAGGGATACGCAGTATTTT	TRBV5-1	TRBJ2-3	NA	NA	14
CASSQGSGRYGYPF	TGTGCCAGCAGCCAAGGGTCAGGCCGCTATGGCTACCCCTTC	TRBV3-1	TRBJ1-2	NA	NA	14
CASSLSDRGRGETQYF	TGCGCCAGCAGCTTGTCGGACAGGGGGCGAGGAGAGACCCAGTACTTC	TRBV5-1	TRBJ2-5	NA	TRBD1	16
CSARGGVRQETQYF	TGCAGTGCGCGGGGGGGCGTCCGCCAAGAGACCCAGTACTTC	TRBV20-1	TRBJ2-5	NA	TRBD2	14
CSAPLVSGRSDTQYF	TGCAGTGCCCCCTTGGTCTCAGGGAGGTCAGATACGCAGTATTTT	TRBV20-1	TRBJ2-3	few	NA	15
CASSSPPEETQYF	TGTGCCAGCAGCTCCCCCCCGGAGGAGACCCAGTACTTC	TRBV7-2	TRBJ2-5	few	NA	13
CASRFQGTNYGYTF	TGTGCCAGCAGGTTCCAGGGAACTAACTATGGCTACACCTTC	TRBV7-2	TRBJ1-2	once	NA	14
CSARPSDGNEKLFF	TGCAGTGCTAGACCCTCCGACGGTAATGAAAAACTGTTTTTT	TRBV20-1	TRBJ1-4	few	NA	14
CASSDRVTDTQYF	TGTGCCAGTTCGGACAGAGTCACAGATACGCAGTATTTT	TRBV19	TRBJ2-3	NA	NA	13
CASSDGTSGRSLREQYF	TGTGCCAGCAGCGACGGGACTAGCGGGAGATCTCTCCGGGAGCAGTACTTC	TRBV9	TRBJ2-7	few	TRBD2	17
CASSLAAGGVGTDTQYF	TGTGCCAGCAGCTTAGCCGCAGGAGGGGTGGGCACAGATACGCAGTATTTT	TRBV7-2	TRBJ2-3	few	NA	17
CASSTRTGPLRYEQYF	TGTGCCAGCAGCACCCGGACAGGCCCCTTGCGCTACGAGCAGTACTTC	TRBV7-2	TRBJ2-7	NA	TRBD1	16